The entry that follows covers one T cell receptor (beta chain) sequence. The CDR3 spans 13 residues. Germline CDR1 MNHEY, CDR2 SVGAGI. Trimming left V 4 bases short and J 4 bases short, with 11 bases between. As handled by the study authors: By means of reference gene primer amplification, nucleated cell counts were estimated. Only in-frame clones appear in the TCRdb table, and some are missing; sequencing was by immunoSEQ multiplex PCR. V, J and clone size derive from that table, while D and trimming were established from the DNA sequence. The data show some 73,000 clones, almost 85% seen once. The data belong to a study of blood T cell repertoires in COVID-19. For the study at large: Samples of COVID-19 (acute and convalescent) were obtained from the United States, Italy and Spain.

The Seattle patients joined while their infection was active and were tracked longitudinally afterward. This sequence joins TRBV6-5 and TRBJ2-7; D is unclear. The sample consisted of peripheral blood. The source is a man over 45 with COVID-19, enrolled during active disease. The CDR3 DNA reads as TGTGCCAGCAGTTCTGCGAGGCAATACGAGCAGTACTTC. This encodes CASSSARQYEQYF.